This TCR beta chain was sequenced during a study of blood T cell repertoires in COVID-19. Some clones are missing from TCRdb's copy, which holds only in-frame ones; the method was immunoSEQ multiplex PCR. The data show roughly 140,000 clones, around 84% seen once. In its sample, this clone was seen once. Trimming shortened V by 0 bases and J by 4 bases, and 12 bases separated the two germline ends. This CDR3 region has 15 residues. Germline V gene lookup returns CDR1 SGHNT and CDR2 YYREEE (reference sequence). The V call is TRBV5-4, the J call TRBJ2-3, with D possibly TRBD1 on 5 matching bases. This receptor was identified in a woman aged 60-75 years with COVID-19, enrolled during active disease. The sample was peripheral blood. The CDR3 DNA follows: TGTGCCAGCAGCTTGGTGGGCAGGGCGGCAGATACGCAGTATTTT. Protein product: CASSLVGRAADTQYF.